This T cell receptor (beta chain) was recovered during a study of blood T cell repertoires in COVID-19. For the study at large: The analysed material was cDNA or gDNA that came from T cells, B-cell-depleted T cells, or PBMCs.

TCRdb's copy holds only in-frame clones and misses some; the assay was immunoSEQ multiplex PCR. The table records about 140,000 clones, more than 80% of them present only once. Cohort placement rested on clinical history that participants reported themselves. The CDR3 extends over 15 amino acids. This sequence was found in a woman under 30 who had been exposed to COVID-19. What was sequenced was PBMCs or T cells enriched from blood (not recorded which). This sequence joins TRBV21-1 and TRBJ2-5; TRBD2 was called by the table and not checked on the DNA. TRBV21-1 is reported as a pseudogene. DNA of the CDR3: TGTGCCAGCAGCTCCAAGACTAGGGTAAAAGAGACCCAGTACTTC. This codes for CASSSKTRVKETQYF.